Described below is a single T cell receptor (beta chain) sequence and its context. Its antigen is not known. The CDR3 runs 14 residues. Trimming took off 0 bases at V and 5 bases at J, with 11 bases between the two ends. Germline loops: CDR1 SGDLS, CDR2 YYNGEE. The data originate from a study of CD8 T cells in ankylosing spondylitis. General study findings and limits: Disease-linked clones were CD8+ and relatively rare in peripheral blood. Significantly higher representation of disease-linked clones was reported for matched ankylosing spondylitis synovial fluid. Among TCR beta sequences, a motif of several highly homologous variants appeared characteristic of ankylosing spondylitis blood.

Construction of TCR beta libraries was performed using quantitative 5'-RACE with molecular barcodes. TCRdb reprocessed the 5' RACE reads with MiXCR, giving one entry per CDR3 protein. The sample records fewer than 400,000 distinct CDR3 sequences, about 14% being singletons. The source is a male donor with ankylosing spondylitis or in good health (not recorded which). Sequenced: blood, either unsorted or a sorted T cell fraction (not recorded which). The gene calls are TRBV9 and TRBJ2-5, with a possible D match to TRBD1 (5 bases). In nucleotides, the CDR3 is TGTGCCAGCAGCGTAGGCCCAGGGTTGGAGACCCAGTACTTC. Translated, it gives CASSVGPGLETQYF.